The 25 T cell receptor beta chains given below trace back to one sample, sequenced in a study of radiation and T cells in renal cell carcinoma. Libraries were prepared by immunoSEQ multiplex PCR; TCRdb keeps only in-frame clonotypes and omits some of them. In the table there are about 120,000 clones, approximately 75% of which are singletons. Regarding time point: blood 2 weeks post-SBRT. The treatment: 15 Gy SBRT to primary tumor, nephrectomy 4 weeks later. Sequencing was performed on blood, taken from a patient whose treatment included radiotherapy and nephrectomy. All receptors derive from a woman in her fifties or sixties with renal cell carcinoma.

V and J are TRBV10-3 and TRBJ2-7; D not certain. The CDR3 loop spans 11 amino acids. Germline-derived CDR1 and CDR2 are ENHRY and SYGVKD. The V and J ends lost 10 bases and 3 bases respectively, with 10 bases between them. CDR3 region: CATQLDYEQYF. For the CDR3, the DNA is TGTGCCACCCAACTTGACTACGAGCAGTACTTC.

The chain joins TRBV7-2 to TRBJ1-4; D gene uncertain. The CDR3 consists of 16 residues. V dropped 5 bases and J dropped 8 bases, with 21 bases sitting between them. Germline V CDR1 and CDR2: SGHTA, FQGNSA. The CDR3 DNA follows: TGTGCCAGCAGCCCAATAGGTCTGGGCTTGGGGGAAAAACTGTTTTTT. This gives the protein CASSPIGLGLGEKLFF.

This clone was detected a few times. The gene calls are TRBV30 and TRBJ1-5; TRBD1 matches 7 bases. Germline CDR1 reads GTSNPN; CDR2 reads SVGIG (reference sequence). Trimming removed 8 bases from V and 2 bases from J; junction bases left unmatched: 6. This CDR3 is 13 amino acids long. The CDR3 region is CAHSGQGNQPQHF. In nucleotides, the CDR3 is TGTGCCCACTCCGGACAGGGCAATCAGCCCCAGCATTTT.

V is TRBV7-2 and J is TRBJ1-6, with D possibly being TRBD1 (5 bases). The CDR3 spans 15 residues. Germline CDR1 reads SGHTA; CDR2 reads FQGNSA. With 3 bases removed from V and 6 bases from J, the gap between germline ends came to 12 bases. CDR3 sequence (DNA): TGTGCCAGCAGCTTGGCTGGGGCCGGTAATTCACCCCTCCACTTT. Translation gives CASSLAGAGNSPLHF.

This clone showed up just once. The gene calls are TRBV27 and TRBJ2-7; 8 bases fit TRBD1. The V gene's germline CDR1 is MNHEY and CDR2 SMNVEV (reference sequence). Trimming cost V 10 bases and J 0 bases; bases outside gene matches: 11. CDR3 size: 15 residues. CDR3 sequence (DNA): TGTGCCACATCCTCTCGGACAGGGACCTCCTACGAGCAGTACTTC. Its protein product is CATSSRTGTSYEQYF.

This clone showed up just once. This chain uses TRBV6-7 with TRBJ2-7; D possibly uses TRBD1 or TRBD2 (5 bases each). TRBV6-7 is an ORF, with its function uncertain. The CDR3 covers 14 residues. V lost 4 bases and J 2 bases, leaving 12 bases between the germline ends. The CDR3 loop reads CASSCRDGPYEQYF. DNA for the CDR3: TGTGCCAGCAGTTGCCGGGACGGACCCTACGAGCAGTACTTC.

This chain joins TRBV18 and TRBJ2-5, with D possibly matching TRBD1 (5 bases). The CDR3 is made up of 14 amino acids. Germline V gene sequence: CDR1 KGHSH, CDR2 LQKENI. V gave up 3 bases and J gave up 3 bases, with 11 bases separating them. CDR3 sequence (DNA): TGTGCCAGCTCACCTGGGGCGGCCGAAGAGACCCAGTACTTC. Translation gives CASSPGAAEETQYF. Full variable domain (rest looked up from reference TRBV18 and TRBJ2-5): NAGVMQNPRHLVRRRGQEARLRCSPMKGHSHVYWYRQLPEEGLKFMVYLQKENIIDESGMPKERFSAEFPKEGPSILRIQQVVRGDSAAYFCASSPGAAEETQYFGPGTRLLVL.

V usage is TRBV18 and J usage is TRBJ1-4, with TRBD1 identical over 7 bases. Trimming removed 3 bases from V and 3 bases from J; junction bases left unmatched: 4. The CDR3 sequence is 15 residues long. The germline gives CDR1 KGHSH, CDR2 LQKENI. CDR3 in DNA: TGTGCCAGCTCACCTTCCGGGACAGCTAATGAAAAACTGTTTTTT. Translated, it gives CASSPSGTANEKLFF.

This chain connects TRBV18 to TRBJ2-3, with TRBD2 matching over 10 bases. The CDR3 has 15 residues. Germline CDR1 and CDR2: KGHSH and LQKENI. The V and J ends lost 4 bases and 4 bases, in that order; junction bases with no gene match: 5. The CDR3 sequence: CASSRLAGEPDTQYF. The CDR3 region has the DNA TGTGCCAGCTCACGCCTAGCGGGGGAACCAGATACGCAGTATTTT.

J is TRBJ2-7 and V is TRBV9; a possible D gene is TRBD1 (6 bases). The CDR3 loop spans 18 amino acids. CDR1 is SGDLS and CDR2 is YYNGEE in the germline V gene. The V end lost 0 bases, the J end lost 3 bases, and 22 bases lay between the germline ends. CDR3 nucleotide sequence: TGTGCCAGCAGCGTAGGGGCTCTGGGGGCAGGGGCTTTCTACGAGCAGTACTTC. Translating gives CASSVGALGAGAFYEQYF. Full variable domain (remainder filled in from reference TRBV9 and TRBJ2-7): DSGVTQTPKHLITATGQRVTLRCSPRSGDLSVYWYQQSLDQGLQFLIQYYNGEERAKGNILERFSAQQFPDLHSELNLSSLELGDSALYFCASSVGALGAGAFYEQYFGPGTRLTVT.

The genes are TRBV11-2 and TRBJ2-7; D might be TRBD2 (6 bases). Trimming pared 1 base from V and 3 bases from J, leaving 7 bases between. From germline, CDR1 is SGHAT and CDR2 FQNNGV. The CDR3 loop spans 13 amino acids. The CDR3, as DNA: TGTGCCAGCAGCTTAGCGGGAGTCTACGAGCAGTACTTC. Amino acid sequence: CASSLAGVYEQYF.

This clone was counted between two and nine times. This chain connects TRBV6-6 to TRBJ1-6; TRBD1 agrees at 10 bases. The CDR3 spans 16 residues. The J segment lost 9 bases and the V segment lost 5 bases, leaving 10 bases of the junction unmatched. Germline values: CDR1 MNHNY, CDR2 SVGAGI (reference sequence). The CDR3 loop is CASSKGTGVSSSPLHF. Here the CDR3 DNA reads TGTGCCAGCAGTAAAGGGACAGGGGTATCCTCTTCACCCCTCCACTTT.

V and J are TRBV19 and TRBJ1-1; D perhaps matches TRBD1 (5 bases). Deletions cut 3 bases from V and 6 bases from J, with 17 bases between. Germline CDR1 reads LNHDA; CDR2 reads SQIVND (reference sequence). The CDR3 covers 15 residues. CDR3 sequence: CASSILPGSGAEAFF. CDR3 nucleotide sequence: TGTGCCAGTAGTATTCTACCAGGATCGGGGGCTGAAGCTTTCTTT.

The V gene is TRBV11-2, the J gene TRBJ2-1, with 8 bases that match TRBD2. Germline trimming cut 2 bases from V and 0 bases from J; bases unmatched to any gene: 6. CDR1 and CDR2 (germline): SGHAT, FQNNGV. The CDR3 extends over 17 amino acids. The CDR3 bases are TGTGCCAGCAGCTTAAGCGGGAGCTTCTTCTCCTACAATGAGCAGTTCTTC. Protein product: CASSLSGSFFSYNEQFF.

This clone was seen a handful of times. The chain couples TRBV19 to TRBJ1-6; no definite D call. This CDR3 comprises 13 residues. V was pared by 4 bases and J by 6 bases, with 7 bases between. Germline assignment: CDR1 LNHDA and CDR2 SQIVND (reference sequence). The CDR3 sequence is CASSTRGNSPLHF. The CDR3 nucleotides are TGTGCCAGTAGTACTCGGGGTAATTCACCCCTCCACTTT.

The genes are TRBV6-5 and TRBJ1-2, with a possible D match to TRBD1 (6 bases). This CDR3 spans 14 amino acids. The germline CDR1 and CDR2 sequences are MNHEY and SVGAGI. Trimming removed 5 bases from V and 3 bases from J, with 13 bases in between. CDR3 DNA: TGTGCCAGCAGTACGACAGGAGTCCACTATGGCTACACCTTC. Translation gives CASSTTGVHYGYTF.

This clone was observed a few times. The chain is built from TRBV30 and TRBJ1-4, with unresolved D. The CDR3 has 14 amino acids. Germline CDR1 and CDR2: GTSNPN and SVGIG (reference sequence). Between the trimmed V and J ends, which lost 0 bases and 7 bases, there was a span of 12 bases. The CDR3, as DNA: TGTGCCTGGAGTGTACTGGGCGCCGGTGAAAAACTGTTTTTT. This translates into CAWSVLGAGEKLFF.

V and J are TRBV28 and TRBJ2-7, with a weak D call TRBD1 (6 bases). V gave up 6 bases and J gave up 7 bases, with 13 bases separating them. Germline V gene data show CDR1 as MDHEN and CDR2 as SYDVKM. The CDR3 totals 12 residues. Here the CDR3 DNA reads TGTGCCAGCAGACCCACAGGGTTGGAGCAGTACTTC. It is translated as CASRPTGLEQYF.

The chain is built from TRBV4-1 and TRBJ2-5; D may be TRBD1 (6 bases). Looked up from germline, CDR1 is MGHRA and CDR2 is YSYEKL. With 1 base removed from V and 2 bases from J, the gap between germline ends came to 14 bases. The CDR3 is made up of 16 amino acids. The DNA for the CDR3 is TGCGCCAGCAGCCAAGGGGGAACAGGGATTCAAGAGACCCAGTACTTC. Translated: CASSQGGTGIQETQYF.

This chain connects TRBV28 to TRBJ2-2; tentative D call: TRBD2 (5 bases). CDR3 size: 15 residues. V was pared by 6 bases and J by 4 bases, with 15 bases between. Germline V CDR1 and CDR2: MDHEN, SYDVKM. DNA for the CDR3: TGTGCCAGCAGAGGCCTGGCGAGGGCCACCGGGGAGCTGTTTTTT. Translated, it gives CASRGLARATGELFF. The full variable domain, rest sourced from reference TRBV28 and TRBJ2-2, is DVKVTQSSRYLVKRTGEKVFLECVQDMDHENMFWYRQDPGLGLRLIYFSYDVKMKEKGDIPEGYSVSREKKERFSLILESASTNQTSMYLCASRGLARATGELFFGEGSRLTVL.

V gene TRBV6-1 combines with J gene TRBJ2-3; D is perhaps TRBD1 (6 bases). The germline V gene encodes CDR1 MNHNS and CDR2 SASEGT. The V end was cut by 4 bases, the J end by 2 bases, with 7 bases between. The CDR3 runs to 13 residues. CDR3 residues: CASSGTVTDTQYF. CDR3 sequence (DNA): TGTGCCAGCAGTGGGACAGTCACAGATACGCAGTATTTT.

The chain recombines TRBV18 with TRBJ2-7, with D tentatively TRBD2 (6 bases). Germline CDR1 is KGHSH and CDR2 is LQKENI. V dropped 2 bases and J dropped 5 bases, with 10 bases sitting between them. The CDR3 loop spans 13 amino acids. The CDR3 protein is CASSPVEGHEQYF. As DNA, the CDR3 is TGTGCCAGCTCACCAGTGGAGGGCCACGAGCAGTACTTC.

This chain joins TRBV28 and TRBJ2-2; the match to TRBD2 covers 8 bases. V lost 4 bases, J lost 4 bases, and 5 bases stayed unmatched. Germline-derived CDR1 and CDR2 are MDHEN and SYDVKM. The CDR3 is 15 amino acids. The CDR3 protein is CASSSPSGFTGELFF. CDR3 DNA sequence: TGTGCCAGCAGTTCGCCTAGCGGGTTCACCGGGGAGCTGTTTTTT.

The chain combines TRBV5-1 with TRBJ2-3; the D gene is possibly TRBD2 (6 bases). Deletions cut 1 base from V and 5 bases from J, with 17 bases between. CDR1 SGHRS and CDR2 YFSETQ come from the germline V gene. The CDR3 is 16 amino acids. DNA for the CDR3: TGCGCCAGCAGCTTGTTGTTGGGGGGTAAAGAAGATACGCAGTATTTT. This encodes CASSLLLGGKEDTQYF.

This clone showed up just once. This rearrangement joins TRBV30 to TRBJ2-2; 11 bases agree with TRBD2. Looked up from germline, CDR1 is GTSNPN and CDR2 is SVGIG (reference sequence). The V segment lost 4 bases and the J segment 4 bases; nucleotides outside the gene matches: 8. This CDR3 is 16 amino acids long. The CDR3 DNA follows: TGTGCCTGGAAGGCTAGCGGGAGGAGCAGCACCGGGGAGCTGTTTTTT. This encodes CAWKASGRSSTGELFF.